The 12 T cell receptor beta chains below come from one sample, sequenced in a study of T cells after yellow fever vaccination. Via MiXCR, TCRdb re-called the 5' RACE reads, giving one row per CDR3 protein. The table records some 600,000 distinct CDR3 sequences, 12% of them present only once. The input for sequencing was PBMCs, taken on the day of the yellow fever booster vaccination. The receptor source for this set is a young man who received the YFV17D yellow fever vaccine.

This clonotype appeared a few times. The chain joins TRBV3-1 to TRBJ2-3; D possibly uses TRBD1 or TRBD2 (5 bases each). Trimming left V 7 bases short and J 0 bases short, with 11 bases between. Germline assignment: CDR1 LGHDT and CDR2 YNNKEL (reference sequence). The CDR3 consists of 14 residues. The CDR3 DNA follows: TGTGCCAGCACCGGGGCGCGCAGCACAGATACGCAGTATTTT. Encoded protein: CASTGARSTDTQYF.

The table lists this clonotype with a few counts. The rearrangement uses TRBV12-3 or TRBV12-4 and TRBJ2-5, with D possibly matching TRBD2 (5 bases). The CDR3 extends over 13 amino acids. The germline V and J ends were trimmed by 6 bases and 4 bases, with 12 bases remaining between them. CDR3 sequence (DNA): TGTGCCAGCAGCACCACTAGGCCAGAGACCCAGTACTTC. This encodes CASSTTRPETQYF.

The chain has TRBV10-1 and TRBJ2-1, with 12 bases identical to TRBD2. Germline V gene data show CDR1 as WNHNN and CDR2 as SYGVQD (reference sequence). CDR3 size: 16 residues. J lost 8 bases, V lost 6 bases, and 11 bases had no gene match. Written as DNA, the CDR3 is TGCGCCAGCAGCAATCTAGCGGGAGGGCTGAAGGATGAGCAGTTCTTC. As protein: CASSNLAGGLKDEQFF.

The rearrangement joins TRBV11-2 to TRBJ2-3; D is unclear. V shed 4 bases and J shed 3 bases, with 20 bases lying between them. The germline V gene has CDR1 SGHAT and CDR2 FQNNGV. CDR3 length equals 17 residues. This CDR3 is CASSSANRWMATDTQYF. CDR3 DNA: TGTGCCAGCAGCTCGGCCAACCGGTGGATGGCGACAGATACGCAGTATTTT.

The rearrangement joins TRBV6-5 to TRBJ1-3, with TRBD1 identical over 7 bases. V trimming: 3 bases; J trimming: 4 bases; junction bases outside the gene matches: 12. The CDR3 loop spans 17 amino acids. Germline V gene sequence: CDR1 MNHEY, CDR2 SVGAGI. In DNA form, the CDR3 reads TGTGCCAGCAGTTATTCCACCGGCAGGGGGTCCGGAAACACCATATATTTT. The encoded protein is CASSYSTGRGSGNTIYF.

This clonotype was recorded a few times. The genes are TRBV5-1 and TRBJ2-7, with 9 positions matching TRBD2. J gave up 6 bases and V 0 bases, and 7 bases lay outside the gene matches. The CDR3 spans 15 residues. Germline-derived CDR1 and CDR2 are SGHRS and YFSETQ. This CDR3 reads CASSLAMVAGAEQYF. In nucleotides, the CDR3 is TGCGCCAGCAGCTTGGCCATGGTAGCGGGAGCCGAGCAGTACTTC.

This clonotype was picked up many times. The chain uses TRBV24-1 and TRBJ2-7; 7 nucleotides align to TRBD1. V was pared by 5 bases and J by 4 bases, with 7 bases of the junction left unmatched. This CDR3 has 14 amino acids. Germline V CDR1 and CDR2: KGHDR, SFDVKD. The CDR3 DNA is TGTGCCACCAGTGCCGGGACAGTCGATTACGAGCAGTACTTC. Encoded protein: CATSAGTVDYEQYF.

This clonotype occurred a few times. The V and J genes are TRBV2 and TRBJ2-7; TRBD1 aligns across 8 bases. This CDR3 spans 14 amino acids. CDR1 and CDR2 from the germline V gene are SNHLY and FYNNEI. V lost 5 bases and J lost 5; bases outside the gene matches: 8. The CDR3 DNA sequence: TGTGCCAGCAGTCCACGGACAGGGAGCAACGAGCAGTACTTC. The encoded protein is CASSPRTGSNEQYF. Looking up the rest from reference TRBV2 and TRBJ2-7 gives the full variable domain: EPEVTQTPSHQVTQMGQEVILRCVPISNHLYFYWYRQILGQKVEFLVSFYNNEISEKSEIFDDQFSVERPDGSNFTLKIRSTKLEDSAMYFCASSPRTGSNEQYFGPGTRLTVT.

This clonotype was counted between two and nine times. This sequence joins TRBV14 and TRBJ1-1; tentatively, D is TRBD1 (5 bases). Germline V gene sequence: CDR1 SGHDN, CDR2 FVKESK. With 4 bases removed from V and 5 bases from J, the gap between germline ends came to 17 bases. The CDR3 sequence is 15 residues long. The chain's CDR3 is CASSPGRPPLTEAFF. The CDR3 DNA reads TGTGCCAGCAGCCCGGGACGACCTCCCCTAACTGAAGCTTTCTTT.

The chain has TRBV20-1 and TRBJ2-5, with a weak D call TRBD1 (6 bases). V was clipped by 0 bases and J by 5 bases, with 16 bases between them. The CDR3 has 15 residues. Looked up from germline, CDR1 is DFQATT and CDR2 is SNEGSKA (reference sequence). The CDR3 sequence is CSARDARGGWETQYF. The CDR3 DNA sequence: TGCAGTGCTAGAGATGCCAGGGGTGGTTGGGAGACCCAGTACTTC.

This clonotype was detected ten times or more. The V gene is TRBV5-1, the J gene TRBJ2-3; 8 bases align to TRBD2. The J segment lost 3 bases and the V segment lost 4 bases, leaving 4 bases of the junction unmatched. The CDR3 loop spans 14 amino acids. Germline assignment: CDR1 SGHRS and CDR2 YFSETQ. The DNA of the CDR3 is TGCGCCAGCAGCATAGCGGGAAAGACAGATACGCAGTATTTT. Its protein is CASSIAGKTDTQYF.

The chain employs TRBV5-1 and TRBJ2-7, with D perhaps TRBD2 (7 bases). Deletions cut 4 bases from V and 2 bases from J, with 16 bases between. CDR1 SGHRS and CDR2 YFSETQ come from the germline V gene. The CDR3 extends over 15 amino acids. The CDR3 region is CASSAQGLPAYEQYF. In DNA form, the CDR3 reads TGCGCCAGCAGCGCACAGGGACTACCCGCCTACGAGCAGTACTTC.